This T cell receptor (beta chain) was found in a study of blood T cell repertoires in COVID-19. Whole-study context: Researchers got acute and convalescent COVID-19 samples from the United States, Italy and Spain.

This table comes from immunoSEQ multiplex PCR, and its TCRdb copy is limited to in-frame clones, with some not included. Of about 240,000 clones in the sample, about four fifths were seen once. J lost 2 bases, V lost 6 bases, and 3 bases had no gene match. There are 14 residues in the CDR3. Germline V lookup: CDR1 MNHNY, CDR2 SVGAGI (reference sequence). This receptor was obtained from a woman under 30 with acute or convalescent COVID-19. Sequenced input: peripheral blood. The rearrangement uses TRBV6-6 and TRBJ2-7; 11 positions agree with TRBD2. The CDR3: CASRLLAGAYEQYF. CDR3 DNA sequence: TGTGCCAGCAGACTACTAGCGGGAGCCTACGAGCAGTACTTC.